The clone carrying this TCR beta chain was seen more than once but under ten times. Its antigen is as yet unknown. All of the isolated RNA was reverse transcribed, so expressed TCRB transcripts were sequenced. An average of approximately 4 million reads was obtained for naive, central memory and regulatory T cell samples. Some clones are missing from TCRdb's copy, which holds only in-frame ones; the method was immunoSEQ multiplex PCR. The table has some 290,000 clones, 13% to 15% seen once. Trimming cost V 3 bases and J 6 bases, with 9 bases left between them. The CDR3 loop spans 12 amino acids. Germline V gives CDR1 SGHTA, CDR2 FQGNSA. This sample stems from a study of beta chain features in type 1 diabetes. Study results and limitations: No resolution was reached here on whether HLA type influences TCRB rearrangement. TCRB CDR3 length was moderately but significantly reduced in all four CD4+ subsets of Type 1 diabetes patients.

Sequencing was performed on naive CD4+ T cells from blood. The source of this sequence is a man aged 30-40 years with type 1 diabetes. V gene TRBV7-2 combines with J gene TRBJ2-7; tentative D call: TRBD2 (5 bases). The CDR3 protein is CASSLGVVEQYF. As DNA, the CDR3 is TGTGCCAGCAGCTTGGGAGTGGTCGAGCAGTACTTC.